This TCR beta chain originates from a study of T-cell reconstitution after alpha-beta-depleted transplantation in children. Study results and limitations: After transplant, at about two months, alpha-beta T cells were reportedly derived from several hundred expanded graft clones. The high TCRbeta diversity at day 60 in some patients came from surviving recipient T cells and thymic progenitors. The main origin of T-cell counts and diversity one year after transplant was newly produced T cells.

Germline CDR1 is SGHRS and CDR2 is YFSETQ. Trimming cost V 4 bases and J 6 bases, with 20 bases left between them. The CDR3 runs to 15 residues. This clonotype was found many times. Its antigen is not known. A TCRbeta library incorporating unique molecular identifiers was prepared. MiXCR, run by TCRdb on the PCR reads, gives a single entry per CDR3 protein. The sample carries around 300,000 distinct CDR3 sequences, around a tenth recorded once. The chain links TRBV5-1 to TRBJ2-7; perhaps TRBD2 as D (6 bases). This specimen was peripheral blood, taken 180 days after TCRalphabeta/CD19-depleted stem cell transplant. The receptor was derived from a male patient between 2 and 9 years old who had a stem cell transplant for chronic granulomatous disease, so the T cells may come from the graft donor. The CDR3 DNA sequence: TGCGCCAGCAGCGCCGTAGCGGCACCCCGTGTCGAGCAGTACTTC. Translation gives CASSAVAAPRVEQYF.